A single sample is the source of the 2 T cell receptor beta chains below, sequenced in a study of cytomegalovirus exposure and HLA in healthy donors. The PCR made use of 60 Vbeta and 13 Jbeta primers. Assay: immunoSEQ multiplex PCR; the TCRdb copy retains only in-frame clones and omits some. This sample has some 180,000 clones, with 9.5% to 15% found just once. Specimen: PBMCs. The receptors were gathered from a man aged 50 to 59 in good health and CMV-seropositive.

V is TRBV5-1 and J is TRBJ2-5, with TRBD1 matching 8 bases. Germline CDR1 and CDR2: SGHRS and YFSETQ. The junction had 6 bases not matched to a gene; V was cut back by 2 bases and J by 6 bases. The CDR3 is 14 amino acids. The CDR3 spells CASSFAGGAQTQYF. The DNA of the CDR3 is TGCGCCAGCAGCTTTGCAGGGGGCGCGCAGACCCAGTACTTC.

This sequence joins TRBV5-4 and TRBJ1-1, with TRBD1 matching 7 bases. There are 14 residues in the CDR3. Trimming removed 4 bases from V and 4 bases from J; junction bases left unmatched: 7. In germline, CDR1 is SGHNT, CDR2 YYREEE (reference sequence). The CDR3 reads CASSRRQGGTEAFF. CDR3 sequence (DNA): TGTGCCAGCAGCCGCAGACAGGGCGGCACTGAAGCTTTCTTT.